A selection of T cell receptor beta chains follows, all from one sample in a study of T cell clones after liver transplantation. TCRdb's table, derived via immunoSEQ multiplex PCR, lists solely in-frame clones and lacks some. Among about 80,000 clones listed, roughly 82% were seen once. This specimen was CD4+ T cells from blood, taken roughly 3.5 years after liver transplant. These receptor sequences come from a human patient who received a liver transplant. Some T cells may originate from the graft donor. CDR3s include the opening cysteine and the closing phenylalanine or tryptophan. The D gene is left open where the match is weak. The listing skips clone size in some rows; elsewhere it reads once, few, many or a size class.

v_call: TRBV4-1
clone_size: .
j_call: TRBJ2-1
d_call: .
cdr3_nt: TGCGCCAGCAGCCCCATAGCCTCAATCCCGAATGAGCAGTTCTTC
cdr3_aa: CASSPIASIPNEQFF

v_call: TRBV6-6
clone_size: few
j_call: TRBJ2-1
d_call: TRBD2
cdr3_nt: TGTGCCAGCAGTTACGAGCGGGAGGGGAACAATGAGCAGTTCTTC
cdr3_aa: CASSYEREGNNEQFF

v_call: TRBV30
clone_size: .
j_call: TRBJ1-1
d_call: .
cdr3_nt: TGTGCCTGGAGTGTCGGTGGGAACACTGAAGCTTTCTTT
cdr3_aa: CAWSVGGNTEAFF

v_call: TRBV7-2
clone_size: .
j_call: TRBJ1-1
d_call: .
cdr3_nt: TGTGCCAGCAGCCAGGGGTCGAACACTGAAGCTTTCTTT
cdr3_aa: CASSQGSNTEAFF

v_call: TRBV2
clone_size: once
j_call: TRBJ2-3
d_call: .
cdr3_nt: TGTGCCAGCATCTTCGGACGAGGTTCTACAGATACGCAGTATTTT
cdr3_aa: CASIFGRGSTDTQYF

v_call: TRBV6-1
clone_size: .
j_call: TRBJ1-2
d_call: TRBD1
cdr3_nt: TGTGCCAGCAGTGAAAGAGGGGATCAGGGGGCGCGCTATGGCTACACCTTC
cdr3_aa: CASSERGDQGARYGYTF

v_call: TRBV11-2
clone_size: .
j_call: TRBJ2-7
d_call: .
cdr3_nt: TGTGCCAGCAGCTTAAAGGACGGAGCCTACGAGCAGTACTTC
cdr3_aa: CASSLKDGAYEQYF

v_call: TRBV7-9
clone_size: .
j_call: TRBJ2-3
d_call: TRBD2
cdr3_nt: TGTGCCAGCAGCTTCCACCCGATCAGCGGGAGGGCTAAGAATACGCAGTATTTT
cdr3_aa: CASSFHPISGRAKNTQYF

v_call: TRBV7-9
clone_size: .
j_call: TRBJ1-4
d_call: .
cdr3_nt: TGTGCCAGCAGCCCGCCGGTTAGGGGTGCTAATGAAAAACTGTTTTTT
cdr3_aa: CASSPPVRGANEKLFF

v_call: TRBV6-1
clone_size: .
j_call: TRBJ2-5
d_call: .
cdr3_nt: TGTGCCAGCAGTCCTGCCGGGGGACCACGGGAGACCCAGTACTTC
cdr3_aa: CASSPAGGPRETQYF